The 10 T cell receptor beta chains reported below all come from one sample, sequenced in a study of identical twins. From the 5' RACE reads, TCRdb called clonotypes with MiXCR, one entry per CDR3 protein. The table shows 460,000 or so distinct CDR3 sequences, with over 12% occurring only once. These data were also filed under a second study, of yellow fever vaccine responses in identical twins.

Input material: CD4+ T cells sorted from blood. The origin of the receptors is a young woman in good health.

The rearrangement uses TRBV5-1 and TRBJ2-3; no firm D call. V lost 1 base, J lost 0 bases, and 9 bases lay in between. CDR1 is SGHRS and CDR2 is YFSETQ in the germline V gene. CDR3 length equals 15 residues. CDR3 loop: CASSLTTASTDTQYF. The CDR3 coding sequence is TGCGCCAGCAGCTTGACCACTGCTAGCACAGATACGCAGTATTTT.

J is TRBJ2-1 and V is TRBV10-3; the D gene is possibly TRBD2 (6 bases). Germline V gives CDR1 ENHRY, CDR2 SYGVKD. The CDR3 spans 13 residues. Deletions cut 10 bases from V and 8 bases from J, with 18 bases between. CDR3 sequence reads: CATRLGRRDEQFF. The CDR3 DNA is TGTGCCACCAGACTAGGAAGGAGAGATGAGCAGTTCTTC.

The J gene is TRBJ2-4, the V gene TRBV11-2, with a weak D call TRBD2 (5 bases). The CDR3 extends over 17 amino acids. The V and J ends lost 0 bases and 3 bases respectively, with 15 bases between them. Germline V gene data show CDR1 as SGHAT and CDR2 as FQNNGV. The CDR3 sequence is CASSLDLGTGVKNIQYF. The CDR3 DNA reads TGTGCCAGCAGCTTAGATCTTGGCACCGGGGTCAAAAACATTCAGTACTTC.

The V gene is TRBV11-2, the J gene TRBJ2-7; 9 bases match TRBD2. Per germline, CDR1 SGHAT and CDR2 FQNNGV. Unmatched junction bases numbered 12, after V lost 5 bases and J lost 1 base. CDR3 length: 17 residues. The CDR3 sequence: CASSPANLAGKSYEQYF. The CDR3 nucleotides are TGTGCCAGCAGCCCCGCGAACCTAGCGGGGAAGTCCTACGAGCAGTACTTC. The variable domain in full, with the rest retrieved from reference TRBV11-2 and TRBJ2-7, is EAGVAQSPRYKIIEKRQSVAFWCNPISGHATLYWYQQILGQGPKLLIQFQNNGVVDDSQLPKDRFSAERLKGVDSTLKIQPAKLEDSAVYLCASSPANLAGKSYEQYFGPGTRLTVT.

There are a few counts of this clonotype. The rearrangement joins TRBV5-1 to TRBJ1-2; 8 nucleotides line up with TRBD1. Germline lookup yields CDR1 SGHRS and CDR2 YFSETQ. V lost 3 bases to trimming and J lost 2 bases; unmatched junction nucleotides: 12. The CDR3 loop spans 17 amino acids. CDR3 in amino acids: CASSYILGQGENYGYTF. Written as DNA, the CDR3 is TGCGCCAGCAGCTACATCCTCGGACAGGGCGAAAACTATGGCTACACCTTC.

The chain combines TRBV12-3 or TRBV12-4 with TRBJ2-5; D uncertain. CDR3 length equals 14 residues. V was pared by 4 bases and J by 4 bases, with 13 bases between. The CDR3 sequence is CASSYPAARETQYF. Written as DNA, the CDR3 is TGTGCCAGCAGTTACCCGGCGGCTAGAGAGACCCAGTACTTC.

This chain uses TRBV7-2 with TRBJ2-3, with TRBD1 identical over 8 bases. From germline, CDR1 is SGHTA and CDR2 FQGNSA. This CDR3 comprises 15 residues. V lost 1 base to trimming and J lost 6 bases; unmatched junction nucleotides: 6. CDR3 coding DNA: TGTGCCAGCAGCTTAGTAGGACAGGGAGTCGATACGCAGTATTTT. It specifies CASSLVGQGVDTQYF.

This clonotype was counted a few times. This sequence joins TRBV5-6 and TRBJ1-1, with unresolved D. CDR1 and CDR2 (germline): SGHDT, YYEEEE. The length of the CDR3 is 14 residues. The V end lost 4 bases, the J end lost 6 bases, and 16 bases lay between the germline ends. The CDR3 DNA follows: TGTGCCAGCAGCCTTCCGCGGAGGAGCGCTGAAGCTTTCTTT. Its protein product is CASSLPRRSAEAFF.

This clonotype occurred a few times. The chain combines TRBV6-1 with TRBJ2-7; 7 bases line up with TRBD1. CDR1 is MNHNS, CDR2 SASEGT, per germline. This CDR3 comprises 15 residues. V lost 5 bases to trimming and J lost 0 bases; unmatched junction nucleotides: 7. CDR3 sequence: CASSLRDSYSYEQYF. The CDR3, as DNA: TGTGCCAGCAGTCTAAGGGACAGCTACTCCTACGAGCAGTACTTC.

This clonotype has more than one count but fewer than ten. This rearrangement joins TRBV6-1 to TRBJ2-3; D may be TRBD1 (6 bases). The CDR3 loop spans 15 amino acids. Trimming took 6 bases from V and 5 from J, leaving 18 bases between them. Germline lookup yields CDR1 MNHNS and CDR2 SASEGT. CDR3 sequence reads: CASRPATGYGDTQYF. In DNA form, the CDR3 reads TGTGCCAGCAGACCCGCTACAGGGTATGGAGATACGCAGTATTTT.